This T cell receptor (beta chain) appears in the sequencing data of a study of cytomegalovirus exposure and HLA in healthy donors. Overall study context: Per a later analysis, the approximately 690 first-cohort and some 110 validation repertoires shared one platform. Broader study findings: The majority of TCR sequences were rare, yet some public TCRs appeared in many donors. In a later analysis, first-cohort TCR clusters were found to tend to co-occur in the approximately 120 validation repertoires.

The repertoire was sequenced with immunoSEQ multiplex PCR; TCRdb's copy has only in-frame clones and lacks some. The table includes under 200,000 clones, around nine tenths detected once. This CDR3 region has 16 residues. V was pared by 4 bases and J by 2 bases, with 19 bases between. Germline-derived CDR1 and CDR2 are SQVTM and ANQGSEA. This clone was recorded only once. Its cognate antigen is unknown. The chain couples TRBV29-1 to TRBJ2-3; TRBD2 is a possible D gene (7 bases). The source material was PBMCs. This clonotype originated in a young woman in good health and CMV-seronegative. The CDR3 reads CSVGEWRGGNTDTQYF. Written as DNA, the CDR3 is TGCAGCGTTGGAGAATGGAGGGGGGGGAACACAGATACGCAGTATTTT.